Presented here are 5 T cell receptor beta chains from one specimen sequenced in a study of CD8 T cells in ankylosing spondylitis. TCRdb recomputed calls from the 5' RACE reads with MiXCR, one row per CDR3 protein. This table holds about 340,000 distinct CDR3 sequences, 14% to 15% found once. The material sequenced was blood, either unsorted or a sorted T cell fraction (not recorded which). The receptor set was obtained from a male donor with ankylosing spondylitis or in good health (not recorded which).

This CDR3 reads CASSPEGYGYTF. The CDR3 nucleotides read TGTGCCAGCAGCCCGGAGGGCTATGGCTACACCTTC. The V gene is TRBV7-9, the J gene TRBJ1-2; no reliable D call. Trimming removed 5 bases from V and 4 bases from J, with 8 bases in between. CDR3 length: 12 residues. The germline CDR1 and CDR2 sequences are SEHNR and FQNEAQ (reference sequence).

The V and J genes are TRBV2 and TRBJ1-2, with unresolved D. The germline gives CDR1 SNHLY, CDR2 FYNNEI. Trimming shortened V by 1 base and J by 4 bases, and 10 bases separated the two germline ends. This CDR3 has 14 amino acids. The CDR3 DNA is TGTGCCAGCAGTGAAGTTAAAGGGAGCTATGGCTACACCTTC. Translated: CASSEVKGSYGYTF.

This chain joins TRBV29-1 and TRBJ2-7; TRBD1 aligns across 7 bases. CDR3 length: 13 residues. The junction had 7 bases not matched to a gene; V was cut back by 6 bases and J by 2 bases. Germline V CDR1 and CDR2: SQVTM, ANQGSEA. The CDR3 nucleotides are TGCAGCGTAACAGGGGTCGTTGCCTACGAGCAGTACTTC. This codes for CSVTGVVAYEQYF.

This clonotype came up a few times. J is TRBJ2-7 and V is TRBV29-1; D is ambiguous. Trimming removed 6 bases from V and 1 base from J, with 7 bases in between. Germline-derived CDR1 and CDR2 are SQVTM and ANQGSEA. The CDR3 sequence is 11 residues long. The chain's CDR3 is CSVRVSYEQYF. Written as DNA, the CDR3 is TGCAGCGTCCGGGTTTCCTACGAGCAGTACTTC.

The chain employs TRBV3-1 and TRBJ2-3; D may be TRBD2 (5 bases). Trimming stripped 1 base from V and 5 bases from J, with 16 bases between. Germline V CDR1 and CDR2: LGHDT, YNNKEL (reference sequence). CDR3 length equals 16 residues. The CDR3 coding sequence is TGTGCCAGCAGCCAAGCGGCGCTAGCAAGAGGAGATACGCAGTATTTT. Amino acids: CASSQAALARGDTQYF.